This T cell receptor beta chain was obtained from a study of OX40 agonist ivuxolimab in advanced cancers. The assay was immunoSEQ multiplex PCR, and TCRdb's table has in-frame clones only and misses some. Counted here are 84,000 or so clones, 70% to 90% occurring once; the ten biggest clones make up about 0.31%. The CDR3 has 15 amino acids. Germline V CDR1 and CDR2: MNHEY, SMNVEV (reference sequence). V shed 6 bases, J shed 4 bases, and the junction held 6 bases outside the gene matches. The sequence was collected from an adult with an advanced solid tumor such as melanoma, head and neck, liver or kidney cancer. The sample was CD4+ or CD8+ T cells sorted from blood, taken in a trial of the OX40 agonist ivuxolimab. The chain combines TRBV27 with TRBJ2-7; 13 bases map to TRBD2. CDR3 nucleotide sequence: TGTGCCAGCAGGCGGGGGACTAGCGGGGAATACGAGCAGTACTTC. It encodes CASRRGTSGEYEQYF.